This is a list of T cell receptor beta chains from one sample in a study of cytomegalovirus exposure and HLA in healthy donors. Sequenced by immunoSEQ multiplex PCR; TCRdb stores in-frame clones only, minus some. The data contain approximately 180,000 clones, over 70% of them singletons. Material: PBMCs. Receptor source: a man aged 25-45 years in good health and CMV-seropositive. The CDR3 runs from the conserved cysteine through the conserved F or W. Fields, in order: J gene, D gene, V gene, clone size, CDR3 protein, CDR3 DNA. The D gene is left open where the match is weak. Clone size is not always given. Where it is, it says once, few, many or a class for expanded clones.

>TRBJ1-2|TRBD1|TRBV7-9|once
CSSKGQGPNYGYTF
TGTTCCAGCAAAGGACAGGGGCCTAACTATGGCTACACCTTC
>TRBJ2-7|TRBD2|TRBV27|NA
CASSLNRGRAPYEQYF
TGTGCCAGCAGTTTAAATCGCGGGAGGGCGCCCTACGAGCAGTACTTC
>TRBJ2-1|NA|TRBV30|NA
CAWSGFLNEQFF
TGTGCCTGGAGTGGCTTCCTAAATGAGCAGTTCTTC
>TRBJ2-3|NA|TRBV5-1|NA
CASSLETASTDTQYF
TGCGCCAGCAGCTTGGAGACAGCTAGCACAGATACGCAGTATTTT
>TRBJ2-7|NA|TRBV6-1|NA
CASSEAWENSYEQYF
TGTGCCAGCAGTGAAGCGTGGGAGAACTCCTACGAGCAGTACTTC
>TRBJ1-2|TRBD1|TRBV7-2|NA
CASSAPGGYYGYTF
TGTGCCAGCAGCGCCCCAGGGGGCTACTATGGCTACACCTTC
>TRBJ1-2|NA|TRBV5-6|few
CASSPWGQGHGYTF
TGTGCCAGCAGCCCCTGGGGCCAGGGGCATGGCTACACCTTC
>TRBJ1-4|NA|TRBV7-9|once
CASSPSRSTNEKLFF
TGTGCCAGCAGCCCTAGTAGATCAACTAATGAAAAACTGTTTTTT
>TRBJ2-3|TRBD2|TRBV7-8|NA
CASSDLSGGATSTDTQYF
TGTGCCAGCAGCGACCTAAGCGGGGGGGCCACTAGCACAGATACGCAGTATTTT
>TRBJ2-2|NA|TRBV7-9|few
CSSSFVAGMNTGELFF
TGTTCCAGCAGCTTTGTAGCCGGGATGAACACCGGGGAGCTGTTTTTT
>TRBJ2-7|NA|TRBV2|NA
CASSELVLSPEQYF
TGTGCCAGCAGTGAACTTGTCCTCTCCCCCGAGCAGTACTTC
>TRBJ1-2|NA|TRBV30|NA
CAWSGGGNYGYTF
TGTGCCTGGAGTGGGGGGGGCAACTATGGCTACACCTTC